This is a list of T cell receptor beta chains from one sample in a study of Ad26.COV2.S vaccination and SARS-CoV-2 variants. The data were produced by immunoSEQ multiplex PCR, yet TCRdb's version contains in-frame clones alone and is incomplete. The table lists roughly 330,000 clones, almost 90% of them singletons, with 4.5% to 5.5% in the top ten. The specimen comprised peripheral blood, sampled in a trial of Ad26.COV2.S vaccine versus placebo. The receptors originated from a person aged 18-60 years who received the Ad26.COV2.S COVID-19 vaccine or a placebo. Both conserved end residues are part of each CDR3. A D gene is named only where the DNA matches it firmly. The size field is filled for only some rows; it gives once, few, many or a size class.

>-|TRBJ1-2|TRBV19|-
TGTGCCAGTAGTGCTGGGGAACAGGGAGGTGACTATGGCTACACCTTC
CASSAGEQGGDYGYTF
>-|TRBJ1-1|TRBV20-1|-
TGCAGTGCTAGTACCGGAACATGGAAGAACACTGAAGCTTTCTTT
CSASTGTWKNTEAFF
>-|TRBJ1-1|TRBV4-3|-
TGCGCCAGCAGCCCCGGGTCTTTAGCTACTGAAGCTTTCTTT
CASSPGSLATEAFF
>-|TRBJ2-5|TRBV28|-
TGTGCCAGCAGTTTAGCAGGAACCGATCAAGAGACCCAGTACTTC
CASSLAGTDQETQYF
>-|TRBJ2-2|TRBV14|-
TGTGCCAGCAGCCACCCTCATACAGGGAAGGAGGACACCGGGGAGCTGTTTTTT
CASSHPHTGKEDTGELFF
>TRBD1|TRBJ2-2|TRBV11-2|-
TGTGCCAGCAGCTATGGGACAGGAACCAACACCGGGGAGCTGTTTTTT
CASSYGTGTNTGELFF
>TRBD1|TRBJ1-2|TRBV9|-
TGTGCCAGCAGCGGGGACAGGGCCGCTGGCTACACCTTC
CASSGDRAAGYTF
>-|TRBJ1-1|TRBV11-1|few
TGTGCCGGGATCGCGGATGGGACCACTGAAGCTTTCTTT
CAGIADGTTEAFF
>-|TRBJ1-2|TRBV28|few
TGTGCCAGCAGTGCCAGACCGGAAATCTATGGCTACACCTTC
CASSARPEIYGYTF
>-|TRBJ1-4|TRBV7-9|-
TGTGCCAGCAGCCCGAGGGGGTTGGAAAATGAAAAACTGTTTTTT
CASSPRGLENEKLFF
>TRBD1|TRBJ2-1|TRBV6-6|once
TGTGCCAGCAGAGGAGGGGCAGGGGGCGAGCAGTTCTTC
CASRGGAGGEQFF
>TRBD1|TRBJ1-1|TRBV5-6|-
TGTGCCAGCAGCTCAGCAGCCAGGGGGATGAACACTGAAGCTTTCTTT
CASSSAARGMNTEAFF
>TRBD2|TRBJ2-3|TRBV4-3|-
TGCGCCAGCAGCCGGGAGGGTCGCCGAGGGACGCAGTATTTT
CASSREGRRGTQYF
>TRBD1|TRBJ1-2|TRBV28|-
TGTGCCAGCAGTTTATCGAATACAGGGGTAGGGTATGGCTACACCTTC
CASSLSNTGVGYGYTF
>-|TRBJ1-4|TRBV6-1|once
TGTGCCAGCAGTGAAGGCAGGGGATGGCTGACTAATGAAAAACTGTTTTTT
CASSEGRGWLTNEKLFF
>TRBD1|TRBJ2-2|TRBV29-1|-
TGCAGCGTCGTGGACAGGCAAACGAACACCGGGGAGCTGTTTTTT
CSVVDRQTNTGELFF
>-|TRBJ1-3|TRBV10-1|-
TGCGCCAGCAGTTACAGAACAGGGATCGGAAACACCATATATTTT
CASSYRTGIGNTIYF
>-|TRBJ1-2|TRBV10-3|-
TGTGCCATCAGTGGGTCTCCGTTGGGGCGGGATGGCTACACCTTC
CAISGSPLGRDGYTF
>-|TRBJ2-2|TRBV9|-
TGTGCCAGCAGCGTAGACCTTCTGAACACCGGGGAGCTGTTTTTT
CASSVDLLNTGELFF
>-|TRBJ1-1|TRBV6-5|-
TGTGCCAGCAGTCAATCCTCCTGGACTGAAGCTTTCTTT
CASSQSSWTEAFF
>TRBD2|TRBJ2-3|TRBV15|-
TGTGCCACCAGCAGAGATACTGGACTAGCGGGAAATACGCAGTATTTT
CATSRDTGLAGNTQYF
>-|TRBJ2-1|TRBV29-1|-
TGCAGCGTTCGAGACAATGAGCAGTTCTTC
CSVRDNEQFF
>-|TRBJ1-4|TRBV29-1|-
TGCAGCGTTTCGGGGACTGCAACTAATGAAAAACTGTTTTTT
CSVSGTATNEKLFF
>-|TRBJ1-1|TRBV28|-
TGTGCCAGCAGGGCTGGGGGCAGGGACACTGAAGCTTTCTTT
CASRAGGRDTEAFF
>TRBD1|TRBJ1-1|TRBV24-1|once
TGTGCCACCAGTGCATCCGGGACAGGGTGGAATGAAGCTTTCTTT
CATSASGTGWNEAFF
>TRBD2|TRBJ2-3|TRBV7-2|-
TGTGCCAGCAGCTTAGTGCGGGGGGGGTTCACAGATACGCAGTATTTT
CASSLVRGGFTDTQYF
>TRBD1|TRBJ1-5|TRBV7-2|-
TGTGCCAGCAGCTTAGAGTCTTGGACAGGGGATCAGCCCCAGCATTTT
CASSLESWTGDQPQHF
>TRBD1|TRBJ1-1|TRBV7-2|-
TGTGCCAGCAGCTCGGACAGGGCGACTGAAGCTTTCTTT
CASSSDRATEAFF
>TRBD1|TRBJ2-1|TRBV7-9|once
TGTGCCAGCAGCTTAGAATCGGGAACCGGGACAGGGGCTTGGAATGAGCAGTTCTTC
CASSLESGTGTGAWNEQFF
>TRBD1|TRBJ1-1|TRBV30|-
TGTGCCTGGAGTGGGGGGACAGCTGAAGCTTTCTTT
CAWSGGTAEAFF
>TRBD1|TRBJ1-2|TRBV4-3|-
TGCGCCAGCAGCCACCCCGGACAGGGGGCGAGTGGCTACACCTTC
CASSHPGQGASGYTF
>TRBD2|TRBJ2-3|TRBV6-2/TRBV6-3|-
TGTGCCAGCAGTTATTGGGACTCCGCAGGAGGGAGGGCGCAGTATTTT
CASSYWDSAGGRAQYF
>-|TRBJ2-7|TRBV6-5|-
TGTGCCAGCAGTCTAGGGTATCGGGACGAGCAGTACTTC
CASSLGYRDEQYF
>TRBD1|TRBJ1-5|TRBV28|-
TGTGCCAGCAGTTTACGCTGGGACAGGGGGCTAAATCAGCCCCAGCATTTT
CASSLRWDRGLNQPQHF
>-|TRBJ2-5|TRBV10-2|-
TGCGCCAGCAGTGACTTGAGGGTTGGGGAGACCCAGTACTTC
CASSDLRVGETQYF
>-|TRBJ1-2|TRBV7-2|-
TGTGCCAGCACCTCCCCGCCCCGGACTAACTATGGCTACACCTTC
CASTSPPRTNYGYTF
>TRBD1|TRBJ2-7|TRBV9|-
TGTGCCAGCAGCGTAGCTGTGCCGACCGGGACAGCAGGCTACGAGCAGTACTTC
CASSVAVPTGTAGYEQYF
>-|TRBJ1-5|TRBV6-1|-
TGTGCCAGCAGTGAAAGTTTTGGGATTAAGGGTCCCCAGCATTTT
CASSESFGIKGPQHF
>-|TRBJ1-5|TRBV4-3|-
TGCGCCAGCAGCCAAGTTGAGGGCAATCAGCCCCAGCATTTT
CASSQVEGNQPQHF
>-|TRBJ2-2|TRBV5-4|-
TGTGCCAGCAGCCTAGGCGCCGGGGAGCTGTTTTTT
CASSLGAGELFF
>TRBD1|TRBJ1-2|TRBV11-2|-
TGTGCCAGCAGCCCCGGAGCCGGGACAGCCTATGGCTACACCTTC
CASSPGAGTAYGYTF
>TRBD2|TRBJ2-1|TRBV5-1|-
TGCGCCAGCAGCTTCACTAGCGGGGCCGTATACAATGAGCAGTTCTTC
CASSFTSGAVYNEQFF
>-|TRBJ1-1|TRBV27|-
TGTGCCAGCAGCCAACGGACAGCGAACACTGAAGCTTTCTTT
CASSQRTANTEAFF